This TCR beta chain was captured in a study of blood T cell repertoires in COVID-19 (TCRdb year 2020). For the study in its entirety: Samples from collaborators originated in the United States, Italy and Spain and spanned both the acute and convalescent phases of COVID-19. The material from the prospective study consisted of cDNA or gDNA derived from T cells, B-cell-depleted T cells, or PBMCs. Deeply sampled blood TCRbeta repertoires from subjects exposed to, actively infected with, or recovered from COVID-19 were included in the dataset. The repertoires were made available in a free public database intended to serve as a resource for research on the immune response to SARS-CoV-2. Samples were obtained from the ongoing ImmuneRACE study (first 160 participants) and from about 1,300 subjects provided by 6 global collaborators. A de-identified subject ID, COVID-19 status, age in years and sex were almost always included in the sample metadata. Where available, HLA class I and class II types were obtained from metadata supplied by the sample provider rather than from assay-based typing. The full study reports these points: Clinical and demographic metadata were provided uncurated, with the amount varying by source and participant.

This clone was detected once. The clone's antigen remains unknown. No base qualities exist here, and no much larger clone lies one base off it. One collaborating source in Seattle enrolled patients during active infection and followed them longitudinally through the course of disease. Each collaborating institution followed its own protocols to collect whole blood in K2EDTA tubes. For TCRbeta analysis, collaborators shipped samples as frozen whole blood, isolated PBMCs, or DNA extracted from either of those sample types. The germline V gene supplies CDR1 ENHRY and CDR2 SYGVKD. Reading from cysteine to phenylalanine, the CDR3 counts 13 amino acids. Solely the CDR3 DNA is kept, with 39 bases framed from the first base. Relative to germline, V is missing 11 bases and J is missing 8 bases, with 11 bases of the junction outside any gene match. TCRbeta CDR3 regions were amplified from genomic DNA by means of the immunoSEQ Assay, a bias-controlled multiplex PCR. The original methods were these. The number of nucleated cells in each sample was estimated by amplification of reference gene primers within the assay. To quantify the absolute abundance of each unique TCRbeta CDR3 rearrangement, sequence reads were collapsed and filtered. For each sample, productive Simpson clonality was calculated as the square root of Simpson's diversity index across productive rearrangements. The clones in this table, taken by TCRdb from immuneACCESS, are in-frame only. Not every clone is retained; where verified, under half of the shortfall comes from an unresolved V gene, and the cause of the rest is unknown. V and J calls and clone size are given by that table; D and trimming were obtained from the DNA. The sample table holds hundreds of thousands of clones, of which over 70% were seen once. Together, the top ten hold 10% to 13% of the sample.

The sequenced sample was peripheral blood. The clonotype originates from a woman in her sixties or seventies with COVID-19, enrolled during active disease. This receptor chain uses TRBV10-3 and TRBJ2-1, with 8 middle bases fitting TRBD2. The DNA sequence is given as TGTGCCGGGGCGGGGGGAGTATTCCATGAGCAGTTCTTC. It is translated as CAGAGGVFHEQFF.